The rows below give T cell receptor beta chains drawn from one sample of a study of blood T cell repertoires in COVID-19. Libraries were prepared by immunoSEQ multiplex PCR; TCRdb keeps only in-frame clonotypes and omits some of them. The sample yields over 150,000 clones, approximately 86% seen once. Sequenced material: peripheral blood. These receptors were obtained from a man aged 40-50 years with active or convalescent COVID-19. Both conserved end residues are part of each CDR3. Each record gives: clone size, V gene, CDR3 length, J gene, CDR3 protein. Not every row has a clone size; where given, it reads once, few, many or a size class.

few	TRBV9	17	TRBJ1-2	CASSETGTLLGDYGYTF
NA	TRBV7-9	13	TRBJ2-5	CASSSTGRETQYF
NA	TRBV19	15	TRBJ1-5	CASSIGGTGNQPQHF
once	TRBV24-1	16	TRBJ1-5	CATSDVGAGGNQPQHF
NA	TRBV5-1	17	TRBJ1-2	CASSSFREQGQSYGYTF
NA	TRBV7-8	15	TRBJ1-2	CASSLGDRGHGGYTF
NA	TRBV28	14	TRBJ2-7	CASSQGQAHYEQYF
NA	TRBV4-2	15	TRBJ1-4	CASSQVTGVDEKLFF
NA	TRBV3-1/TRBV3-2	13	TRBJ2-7	CASSHGHNYEQYF
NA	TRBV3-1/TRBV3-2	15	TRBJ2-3	CASSYSGGSTDTQYF
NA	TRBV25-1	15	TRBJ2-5	CASSPLSQGKETQYF
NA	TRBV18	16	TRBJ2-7	CASSPRGGQGTYEQYF
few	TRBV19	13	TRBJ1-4	CASSTDRGEKLFF